The clone carrying this TCR beta chain was counted many times. These data originate in a study of T cells of healthy individuals. A single record per CDR3 protein comes from TCRdb applying MiXCR to the 5' RACE reads. The sample contains around 79,000 distinct CDR3 sequences, approximately 4.8% of which appear only once. The CDR3 consists of 16 residues. Germline CDR1 and CDR2: SQVTM and ANQGSEA. With V trimmed by 6 bases and J by 1 base, 11 bases remained unmatched. This receptor was obtained from a female donor in good health. The genes are TRBV29-1 and TRBJ2-1, with 8 nucleotides matching TRBD2. As DNA, the CDR3 is TGCAGCGTCGTTTTCGTGGGACTAGGTTCCTACAATGAGCAGTTCTTC. Its protein is CSVVFVGLGSYNEQFF.